Listed below are T cell receptor beta chains from one sample, sequenced in a study of blood T cell repertoires in COVID-19. Assay: immunoSEQ multiplex PCR; the TCRdb copy retains only in-frame clones and omits some. The data hold under 250,000 clones, with about 80% observed a single time. The sequenced material came from peripheral blood. Receptors originate from a woman in her thirties or forties with active or convalescent COVID-19. Both conserved end residues are part of each CDR3. A D gene is named only where the DNA matches it firmly. Expanded clones get a size class; other rows say once, few or many, or leave the size out.

>TRBV14|TRBJ2-3|once|.
TGTGCCAGCAGCCGGGCGGGACGGGGCACAGATACGCAGTATTTT
CASSRAGRGTDTQYF
>TRBV5-4|TRBJ1-2|.|TRBD1
TGTGCCAGCAGCTTCGGGACAGCCGTTGACTATGGCTACACCTTC
CASSFGTAVDYGYTF
>TRBV4-1|TRBJ2-7|.|TRBD2
TGCGCCAGCAGCCGAGATCTAGCGGGGGGGGCCAACGAGCAGTACTTC
CASSRDLAGGANEQYF
>TRBV11-2|TRBJ1-3|once|.
TGTGCCAGCGGAAGGGAGTTCTCTGGAAACACCATATATTTT
CASGREFSGNTIYF
>TRBV5-1|TRBJ2-1|.|TRBD1
TGCGCCAGCAGCGACGGGACAGCTAACGGGAATGAGCAGTTCTTC
CASSDGTANGNEQFF
>TRBV11-2|TRBJ2-3|.|.
TGTGCCAGCAGCTTAGACAGGGGCACAGATACGCAGTATTTT
CASSLDRGTDTQYF
>TRBV5-1|TRBJ1-4|once|.
TGCGCCAGCAGGGAGGGGTTGGGACTTCGGACCGGGGAAGAAAAACTGTTTTTT
CASREGLGLRTGEEKLFF
>TRBV24-1|TRBJ2-3|.|.
TGTGCCACCGTACAGGGAGCGTCAGATACGCAGTATTTT
CATVQGASDTQYF
>TRBV5-1|TRBJ1-5|.|.
TGCGCCAGCAGCTTGGACAGCCTCGGAAATCAGCCCCAGCATTTT
CASSLDSLGNQPQHF
>TRBV4-3|TRBJ2-3|.|.
TGCGCCAGCAGCCAAGTCGGGGTTGGGGGCACAGATACGCAGTATTTT
CASSQVGVGGTDTQYF
>TRBV24-1|TRBJ2-3|.|TRBD1
TGTGCCACCAGACGGACAGGGGGCACAGATACGCAGTATTTT
CATRRTGGTDTQYF
>TRBV2|TRBJ1-2|.|.
TGTGCCAGCACCGGCGGGAGGTCGGGCTATGGCTACACCTTC
CASTGGRSGYGYTF
>TRBV30|TRBJ2-2|.|TRBD2
TGTGCCTGGAGTGTTCCAAGGACTAGCCGGAACACCGGGGAGCTGTTTTTT
CAWSVPRTSRNTGELFF
>TRBV4-3|TRBJ1-5|.|.
TGCGCCAGCAGAAAAAGCGGGCAGGGTAATCAGCCCCAGCATTTT
CASRKSGQGNQPQHF
>TRBV13|TRBJ2-7|.|.
TGTGCCAGCAGCTTAAAACAGGGCAAGATCGAGCAGTACTTC
CASSLKQGKIEQYF
>TRBV6-9|TRBJ1-5|.|TRBD1
TGTGCCAGCAGTTACCTTGACAGGGTTGGCAATCAGCCCCAGCATTTT
CASSYLDRVGNQPQHF
>TRBV2|TRBJ1-1|.|.
TGTGCCAGCAGTGACCTTAGACAGGCGGCCGGCACTGAAGCTTTCTTT
CASSDLRQAAGTEAFF
>TRBV30|TRBJ1-1|.|TRBD1
TGTGCCTGGAGTCCGAGCTTTGACAGGGGCACTGAAGCTTTCTTT
CAWSPSFDRGTEAFF
>TRBV28|TRBJ1-2|once|.
TGTGCCAGCACCCAGTCAGGATTTTATGGCTACACCTTC
CASTQSGFYGYTF
>TRBV28|TRBJ2-2|.|.
TGTGCCAGCAGCCTAACAGACCCGGCGAACACCGGGGAGCTGTTTTTT
CASSLTDPANTGELFF
>TRBV7-2|TRBJ1-2|.|TRBD1
TGTGCCAGCAGCTCTCGGACAGGAATAGCTAACTATGGCTACACCTTC
CASSSRTGIANYGYTF
>TRBV5-8|TRBJ2-3|.|TRBD1
TGTGCCAGCAGCTTGGGGGACAGGGGTGGCACAGATACGCAGTATTTT
CASSLGDRGGTDTQYF
>TRBV9|TRBJ2-1|.|.
TGTGCCAGCAGCGTTTTAGACAGCCCATCCTACAATGAGCAGTTCTTC
CASSVLDSPSYNEQFF
>TRBV6-5|TRBJ1-5|.|.
TGTGCCAGCATCGAGGCAGGGAACAGTGGTCAGCCCCAGCATTTT
CASIEAGNSGQPQHF
>TRBV28|TRBJ2-3|.|.
TGTGCCAGCAGTTTGGAGCCTCAGGGGGACTCAGATACGCAGTATTTT
CASSLEPQGDSDTQYF
>TRBV9|TRBJ2-3|.|TRBD1
TGTGCCAGCAGCGTTCAGGGGACAGCCACAGATACGCAGTATTTT
CASSVQGTATDTQYF
>TRBV27|TRBJ1-2|once|TRBD1
TGTGCCAGCAGTTTATTAGCAGGGGGTTACTATGGCTACACCTTC
CASSLLAGGYYGYTF
>TRBV29-1|TRBJ2-7|.|TRBD1
TGCAGCGTACCCAGGGGGAGCTCCTACGAGCAGTACTTC
CSVPRGSSYEQYF
>TRBV19|TRBJ1-2|.|.
TGTGCCAGTAGTATAGATCAGGGATATGGCTACACCTTC
CASSIDQGYGYTF
>TRBV24-1|TRBJ2-5|.|TRBD2
TGTGCCACCAGTGGTTCTAGCGGGGGGGCCGTAGAGACCCAGTACTTC
CATSGSSGGAVETQYF
>TRBV5-1|TRBJ2-3|.|.
TGCGCCAGCAGCTTGGAACAGCTCACAGATACGCAGTATTTT
CASSLEQLTDTQYF
>TRBV7-9|TRBJ1-4|.|.
TGTGCCAGCAGATCAGGGACAACTAATGAAAAACTGTTTTTT
CASRSGTTNEKLFF
>TRBV7-2|TRBJ1-2|.|TRBD1
TGTGCCAGCAGCCCTCAGGGACAGGCCTATGGCTACACCTTC
CASSPQGQAYGYTF
>TRBV3-1/TRBV3-2|TRBJ2-5|.|TRBD2
TGTGCCAGCAGCTCTACTAGCGGCCAAGAGACCCAGTACTTC
CASSSTSGQETQYF
>TRBV28|TRBJ1-4|once|TRBD1
TGTGCCAGCAGGGGGTCGGACAGGGGAGGAGAAAAACTGTTTTTT
CASRGSDRGGEKLFF
>TRBV7-9|TRBJ2-5|.|TRBD1
TGTGCCAGCAGCAAGCCTTTACAGGGGCGCGAGGAGACCCAGTACTTC
CASSKPLQGREETQYF
>TRBV20-1|TRBJ1-1|once|.
TGCAGTGCTAGTTTGGCTGTGGGCGCTTTCTTT
CSASLAVGAFF
>TRBV4-1|TRBJ2-3|.|.
TGCGCCAGCAGCCAAGGCCTAGCTGGGGCGCAGTATTTT
CASSQGLAGAQYF
>TRBV5-1|TRBJ2-1|.|.
TGCGCCAGCAGCTTGACGGGGGGCGGGGACAATGAGCAGTTCTTC
CASSLTGGGDNEQFF
>TRBV29-1|TRBJ1-2|.|TRBD1
TGCAGCGTTGTTAGGGACAGGAACTATGGCTACACCTTC
CSVVRDRNYGYTF
>TRBV11-3|TRBJ2-3|.|TRBD2
TGTGCCAGCAGCTTAGAAGCTAGCGGGGGACCTAGCACAGATACGCAGTATTTT
CASSLEASGGPSTDTQYF
>TRBV11-3|TRBJ2-1|once|.
TGTGCCAGCAGCTTAGAGTACTCCGTTGAGCAGTTCTTC
CASSLEYSVEQFF
>TRBV6-1|TRBJ1-1|.|.
TGTGCCAGCAGTCAAGGCCTTGGACGGGGGAACACTGAAGCTTTCTTT
CASSQGLGRGNTEAFF
>TRBV5-8|TRBJ1-1|once|TRBD1
TGTGCCAGCAGCTTGCAGGGGGGAAGGACTGAAGCTTTCTTT
CASSLQGGRTEAFF
>TRBV5-1|TRBJ2-7|once|TRBD2
TGCGCCAGCAGCTTCACTAGCGGCTCCTCCGAGTACGAGCAGTACTTC
CASSFTSGSSEYEQYF
>TRBV6-5|TRBJ1-4|.|.
TGTGCCAGCAACGACTGGGGGGAAAGTGAAAAACTGTTTTTT
CASNDWGESEKLFF
>TRBV7-2|TRBJ1-4|.|.
TGTGCCAGCAGCTTACGGACACCCGTTGAAAAACTGTTTTTT
CASSLRTPVEKLFF
>TRBV5-1|TRBJ2-7|.|TRBD1
TGCGCCAGCAGCTTGCAAGGGACAGGGGAATGGGACGAGCAGTACTTC
CASSLQGTGEWDEQYF
>TRBV6-4|TRBJ2-3|.|TRBD2
TGTGCCAGCAGTGACTCCGCGGGAGGGCCCCCAGATACGCAGTATTTT
CASSDSAGGPPDTQYF
>TRBV6-5|TRBJ1-6|once|.
TGTGCCAGCAGTACGACTCGGGGATATAATTCACCCCTCCACTTT
CASSTTRGYNSPLHF